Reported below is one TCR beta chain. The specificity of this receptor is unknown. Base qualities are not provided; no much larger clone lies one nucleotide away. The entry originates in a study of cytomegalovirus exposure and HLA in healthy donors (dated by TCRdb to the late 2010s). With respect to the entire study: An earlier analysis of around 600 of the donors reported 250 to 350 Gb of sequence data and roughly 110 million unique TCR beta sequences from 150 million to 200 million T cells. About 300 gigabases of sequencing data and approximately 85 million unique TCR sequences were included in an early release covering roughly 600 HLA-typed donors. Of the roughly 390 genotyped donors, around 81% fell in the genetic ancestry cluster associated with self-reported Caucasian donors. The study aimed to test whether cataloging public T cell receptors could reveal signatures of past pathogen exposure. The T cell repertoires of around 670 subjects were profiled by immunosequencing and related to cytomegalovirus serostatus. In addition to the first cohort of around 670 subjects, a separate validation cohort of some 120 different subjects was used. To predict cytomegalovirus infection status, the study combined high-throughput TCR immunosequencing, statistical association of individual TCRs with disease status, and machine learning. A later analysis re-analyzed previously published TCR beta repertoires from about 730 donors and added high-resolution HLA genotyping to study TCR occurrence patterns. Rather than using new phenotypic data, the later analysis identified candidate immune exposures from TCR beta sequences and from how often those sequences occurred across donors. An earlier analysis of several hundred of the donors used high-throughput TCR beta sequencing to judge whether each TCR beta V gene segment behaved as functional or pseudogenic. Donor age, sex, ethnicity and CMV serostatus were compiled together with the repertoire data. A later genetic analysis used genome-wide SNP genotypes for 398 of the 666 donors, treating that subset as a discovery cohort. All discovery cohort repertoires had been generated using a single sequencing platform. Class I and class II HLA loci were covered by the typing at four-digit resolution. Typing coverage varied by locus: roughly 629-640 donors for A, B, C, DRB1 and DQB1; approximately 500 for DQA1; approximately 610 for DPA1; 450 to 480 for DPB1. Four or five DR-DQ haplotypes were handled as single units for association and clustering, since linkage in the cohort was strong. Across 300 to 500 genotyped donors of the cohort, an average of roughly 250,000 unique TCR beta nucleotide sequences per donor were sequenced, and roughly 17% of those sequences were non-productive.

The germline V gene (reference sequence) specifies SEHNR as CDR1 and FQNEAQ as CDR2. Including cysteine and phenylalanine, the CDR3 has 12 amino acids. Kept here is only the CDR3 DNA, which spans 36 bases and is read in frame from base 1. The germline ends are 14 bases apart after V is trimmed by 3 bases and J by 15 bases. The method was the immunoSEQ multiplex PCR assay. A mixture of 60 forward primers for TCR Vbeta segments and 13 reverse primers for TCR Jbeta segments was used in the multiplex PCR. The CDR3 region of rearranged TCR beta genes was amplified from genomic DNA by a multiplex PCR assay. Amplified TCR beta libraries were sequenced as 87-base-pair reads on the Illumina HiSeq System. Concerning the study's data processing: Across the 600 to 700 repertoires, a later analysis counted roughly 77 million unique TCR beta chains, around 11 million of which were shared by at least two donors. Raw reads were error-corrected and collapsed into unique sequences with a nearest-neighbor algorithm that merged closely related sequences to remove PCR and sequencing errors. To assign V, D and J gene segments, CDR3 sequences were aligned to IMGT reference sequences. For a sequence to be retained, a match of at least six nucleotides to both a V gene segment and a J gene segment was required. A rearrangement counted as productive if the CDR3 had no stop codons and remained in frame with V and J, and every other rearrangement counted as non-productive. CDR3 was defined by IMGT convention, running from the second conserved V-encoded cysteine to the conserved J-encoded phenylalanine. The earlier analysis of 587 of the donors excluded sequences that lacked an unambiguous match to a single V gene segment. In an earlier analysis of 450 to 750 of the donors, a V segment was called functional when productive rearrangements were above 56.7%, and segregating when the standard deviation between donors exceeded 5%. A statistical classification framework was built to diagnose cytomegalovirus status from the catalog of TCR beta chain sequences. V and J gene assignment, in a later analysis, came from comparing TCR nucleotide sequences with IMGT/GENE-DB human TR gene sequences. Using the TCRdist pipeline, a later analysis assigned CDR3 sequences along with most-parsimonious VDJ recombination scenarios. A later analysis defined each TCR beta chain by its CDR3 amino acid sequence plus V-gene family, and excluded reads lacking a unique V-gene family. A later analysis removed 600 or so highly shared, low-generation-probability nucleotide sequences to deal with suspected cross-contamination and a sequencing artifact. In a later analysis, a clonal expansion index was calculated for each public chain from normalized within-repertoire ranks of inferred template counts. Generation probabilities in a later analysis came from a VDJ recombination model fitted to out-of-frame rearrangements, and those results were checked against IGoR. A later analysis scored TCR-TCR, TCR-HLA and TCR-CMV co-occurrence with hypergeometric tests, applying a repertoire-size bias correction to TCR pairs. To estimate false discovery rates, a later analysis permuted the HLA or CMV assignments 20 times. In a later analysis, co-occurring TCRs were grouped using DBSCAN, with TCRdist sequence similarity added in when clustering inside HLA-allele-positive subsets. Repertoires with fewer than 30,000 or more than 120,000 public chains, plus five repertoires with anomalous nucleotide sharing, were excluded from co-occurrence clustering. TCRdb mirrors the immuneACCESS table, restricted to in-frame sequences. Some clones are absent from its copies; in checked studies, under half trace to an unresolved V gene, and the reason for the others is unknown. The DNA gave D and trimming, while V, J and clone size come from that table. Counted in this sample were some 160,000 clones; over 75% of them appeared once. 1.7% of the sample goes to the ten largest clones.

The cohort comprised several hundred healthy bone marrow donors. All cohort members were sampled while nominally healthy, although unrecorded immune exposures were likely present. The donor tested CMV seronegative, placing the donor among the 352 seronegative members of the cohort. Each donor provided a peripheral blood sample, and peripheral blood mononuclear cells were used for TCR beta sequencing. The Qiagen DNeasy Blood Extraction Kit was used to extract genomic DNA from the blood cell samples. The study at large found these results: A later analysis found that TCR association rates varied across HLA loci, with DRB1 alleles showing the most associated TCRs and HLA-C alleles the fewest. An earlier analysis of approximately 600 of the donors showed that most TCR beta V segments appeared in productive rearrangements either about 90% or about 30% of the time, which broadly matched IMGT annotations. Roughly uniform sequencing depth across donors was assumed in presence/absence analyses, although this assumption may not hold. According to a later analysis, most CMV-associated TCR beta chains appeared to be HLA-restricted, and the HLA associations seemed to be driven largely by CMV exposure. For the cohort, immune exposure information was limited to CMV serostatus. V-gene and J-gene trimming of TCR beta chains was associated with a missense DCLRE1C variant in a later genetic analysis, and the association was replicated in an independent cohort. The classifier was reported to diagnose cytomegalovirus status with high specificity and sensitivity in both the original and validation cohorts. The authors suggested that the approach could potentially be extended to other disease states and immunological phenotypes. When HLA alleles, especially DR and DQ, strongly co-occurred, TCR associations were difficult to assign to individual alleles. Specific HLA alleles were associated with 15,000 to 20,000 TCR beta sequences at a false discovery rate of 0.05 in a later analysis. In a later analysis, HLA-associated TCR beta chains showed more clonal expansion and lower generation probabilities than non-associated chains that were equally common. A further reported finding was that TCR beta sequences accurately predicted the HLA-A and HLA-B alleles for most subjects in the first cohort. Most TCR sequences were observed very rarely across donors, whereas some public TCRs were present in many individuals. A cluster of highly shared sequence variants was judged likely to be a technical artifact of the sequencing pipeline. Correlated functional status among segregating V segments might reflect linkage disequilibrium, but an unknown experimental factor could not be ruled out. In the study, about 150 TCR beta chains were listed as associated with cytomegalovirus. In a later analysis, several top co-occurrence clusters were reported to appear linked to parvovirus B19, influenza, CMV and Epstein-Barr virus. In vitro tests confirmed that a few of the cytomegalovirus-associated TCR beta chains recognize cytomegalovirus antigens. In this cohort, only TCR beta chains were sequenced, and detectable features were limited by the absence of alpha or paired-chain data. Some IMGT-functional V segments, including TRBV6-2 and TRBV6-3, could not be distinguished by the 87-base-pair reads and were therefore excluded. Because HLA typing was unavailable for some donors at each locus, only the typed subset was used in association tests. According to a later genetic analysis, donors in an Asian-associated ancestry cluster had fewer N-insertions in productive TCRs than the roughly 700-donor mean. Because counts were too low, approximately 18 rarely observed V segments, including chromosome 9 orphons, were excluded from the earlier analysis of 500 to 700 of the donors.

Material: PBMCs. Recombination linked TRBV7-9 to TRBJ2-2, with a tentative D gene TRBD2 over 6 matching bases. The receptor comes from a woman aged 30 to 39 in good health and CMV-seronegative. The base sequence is TGTGCCAGCAGCTTGGAGGGTCCCGAGGTGTTTTTT. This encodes CASSLEGPEVFF.